One T cell receptor (beta chain) is described in this entry. This entry comes from a study of blood T cell repertoires in COVID-19. Study-wide background: Some COVID-19 samples were acute and others convalescent; all came from the United States, Italy and Spain. Nucleic acid was either cDNA or gDNA, and it came from T cells, B-cell-depleted T cells, or PBMCs.

Authors' analysis steps: Researchers report that nucleated cell counts were estimated from reference gene primer amplification. Here immunoSEQ multiplex PCR was the method, and the copy in TCRdb shows in-frame clones only, minus some. For V, J and clone size, that table is used; D and trimming come from the DNA. This table holds about 100,000 clones, approximately 80% found once. Deletions cut 8 bases from V and 5 bases from J, with 18 bases between. Per the germline V gene, CDR1 is LGHNA and CDR2 is YNFKEQ. This CDR3 region has 14 residues. Source material: peripheral blood. The V call is TRBV4-2, the J call TRBJ1-1, with D possibly being TRBD1 (6 bases). This TCR was sampled from a woman in her 70s with acute or convalescent COVID-19. The CDR3 loop reads CASHPDRQRTEAFF. The CDR3 DNA is TGTGCCAGCCACCCGGACAGACAGAGGACTGAAGCTTTCTTT.